Following are 31 T cell receptor beta chains from one sample sequenced in a study of identical twins. MiXCR was run by TCRdb on the 5' RACE reads, yielding one entry per CDR3 protein. The table includes hundreds of thousands of distinct CDR3 sequences, about 12% detected once. These data were likewise used in another study, on yellow fever vaccine responses in identical twins.

Source material: PBMCs. Receptors originate from a woman younger than 30 in good health.

Only a few counts were recorded for this clonotype. CDR3 DNA: TGTGCCAGCAGCTCGACAGCCAATACGAACACCGGGGAGCTGTTTTTT. It is translated as CASSSTANTNTGELFF. The chain combines TRBV7-7 with TRBJ2-2; D might be TRBD1 (5 bases). Germline assignment: CDR1 SSHAT and CDR2 FNYEAQ (reference sequence). CDR3 length: 16 residues. V was trimmed by 4 bases and J by 0 bases, leaving 12 bases between them. Variable domain in full (rest from reference TRBV7-7 and TRBJ2-2): GAGVSQSPRYKVTKRGQDVTLRCDPISSHATLYWYQQALGQGPEFLTYFNYEAQPDKSGLPSDRFSAERPEGSISTLTIQRTEQRDSAMYRCASSSTANTNTGELFFGEGSRLTVL.

This clonotype was observed a few times. This sequence joins TRBV6-1 and TRBJ2-4, with 9 bases fitting TRBD2. The germline gives CDR1 MNHNS, CDR2 SASEGT. With 3 bases clipped from V and 7 bases from J, the junction kept 13 bases outside the gene matches. The CDR3 has 17 amino acids. DNA for the CDR3: TGTGCCAGCAGTGATTTGCTAGCGGGGAAGGGTCGGAACATTCAGTACTTC. This translates into CASSDLLAGKGRNIQYF.

This sequence joins TRBV7-8 and TRBJ2-7, with D perhaps matching TRBD2 (6 bases). The ends were cut back, 1 base at V and 7 bases at J, with 14 bases in the middle. CDR3 length equals 14 residues. CDR1 and CDR2 from the germline V gene are SGHVS and FQNEAQ. The CDR3 DNA sequence: TGTGCCAGCAGCTTAGATAGTGGAGGGGCGGAGCAGTACGTC. Protein sequence: CASSLDSGGAEQYV.

This chain links TRBV7-9 with TRBJ1-2; 9 nucleotides agree with TRBD1. The trim removed 6 bases at V and 8 bases at J, leaving 4 bases unmatched. Germline V gene data show CDR1 as SEHNR and CDR2 as FQNEAQ (reference sequence). CDR3 length: 12 residues. The CDR3 here is CASRRQGEGYTF. The DNA for the CDR3 is TGTGCCAGCAGGAGACAGGGGGAGGGCTACACCTTC. The full variable domain, its missing parts supplied by reference TRBV7-9 and TRBJ1-2, is DTGVSQNPRHKITKRGQNVTFRCDPISEHNRLYWYRQTLGQGPEFLTYFQNEAQLEKSRLLSDRFSAERPKGSFSTLEIQRTEQGDSAMYLCASRRQGEGYTFGSGTRLTVV.

At least ten counts were recorded for this clonotype. The CDR3 sequence is CASSLGTVYEQYF. The CDR3 nucleotides read TGTGCCAGCAGTCTCGGGACCGTCTACGAGCAGTACTTC. The genes are TRBV12-3 or TRBV12-4 and TRBJ2-7; D could derive from TRBD1 or TRBD2 (5 bases each). The CDR3 sequence is 13 residues long. Trimming stripped 5 bases from V and 3 bases from J, with 11 bases between.

This chain links TRBV12-3 or TRBV12-4 with TRBJ2-2, with 9 positions matching TRBD2. Trimming removed 6 bases from V and 5 bases from J; junction bases left unmatched: 7. The CDR3 spans 15 residues. The CDR3 reads CASRPGLARTGELFF. The CDR3 DNA reads TGTGCCAGCAGGCCCGGACTAGCGAGGACCGGGGAGCTGTTTTTT.

This clonotype was seen a few times. V is TRBV6-2 or TRBV6-3 and J is TRBJ2-1; 15 nucleotides agree with TRBD2. Germline V gene lookup returns CDR1 MNHEY and CDR2 SVGEGT. The CDR3 covers 16 residues. Trimming at V came to 8 bases and at J to 8 bases, leaving 10 bases not matched to a gene. CDR3 residues: CASRTSGGAIVHEQFF. The CDR3 DNA follows: TGTGCCAGCCGGACTAGCGGGGGGGCAATCGTCCATGAGCAGTTCTTC.

The chain carries TRBV29-1 and TRBJ2-5; 8 bases are shared with TRBD2. Trimming removed 4 bases from V and 5 bases from J; junction bases left unmatched: 3. The CDR3 sequence is 12 residues long. The germline V gene has CDR1 SQVTM and CDR2 ANQGSEA. In DNA form, the CDR3 reads TGCAGCGTTGGGGCGGGAGGTGAGACCCAGTACTTC. It translates to CSVGAGGETQYF. Combining the CDR3 with reference TRBV29-1 and TRBJ2-5 gives the whole variable domain SAVISQKPSRDICQRGTSLTIQCQVDSQVTMMFWYRQQPGQSLTLIATANQGSEATYESGFVIDKFPISRPNLTFSTLTVSNMSPEDSSIYLCSVGAGGETQYFGPGTRLLVL.

The CDR3 is CSARGQRGRSTDTQYF. CDR3 coding DNA: TGCAGTGCTAGGGGTCAGCGGGGGAGGAGCACAGATACGCAGTATTTT. This chain uses TRBV20-1 with TRBJ2-3; 8 bases are shared with TRBD2. This CDR3 is built from 16 residues. CDR1 is DFQATT and CDR2 is SNEGSKA in the germline V gene (reference sequence). V lost 3 bases, J lost 0 bases, and 8 bases stayed unmatched.

The chain employs TRBV7-9 and TRBJ2-6; D call uncertain. The CDR3 covers 15 residues. Deletions cut 5 bases from V and 3 bases from J, with 11 bases between. Germline CDR1 SEHNR, CDR2 FQNEAQ (reference sequence). CDR3 in DNA: TGTGCCAGCAGCCTCCCCTCTGGTGGGGCCAACGTCCTGACTTTC. Translating it yields CASSLPSGGANVLTF.

The genes are TRBV11-1 and TRBJ2-3, with 14 bases identical to TRBD2. Trimming took 5 bases from V and 0 from J; bases not matched to a gene: 13. In germline, CDR1 is SGHAT, CDR2 FQDESV (reference sequence). This CDR3 has 20 residues. The CDR3 sequence is CASSPRPGLAGGASTDTQYF. The CDR3 bases are TGTGCCAGCAGCCCCCGGCCCGGACTAGCGGGAGGCGCTAGCACAGATACGCAGTATTTT.

The rearrangement joins TRBV3-1 to TRBJ1-1; 9 nucleotides line up with TRBD1. This CDR3 has 15 amino acids. The junction had 3 bases not matched to a gene; V was cut back by 3 bases and J by 1 base. Germline-derived CDR1 and CDR2 are LGHDT and YNNKEL (reference sequence). CDR3 residues: CASSQWGQGNTEAFF. The CDR3, as DNA: TGTGCCAGCAGCCAGTGGGGACAGGGGAACACTGAAGCTTTCTTT.

This clonotype came up a few times. This chain connects TRBV6-2 or TRBV6-3 to TRBJ1-2; D is unclear. The length of the CDR3 is 12 residues. V was pared by 5 bases and J by 3 bases, with 7 bases between. The germline gives CDR1 MNHEY, CDR2 SVGEGT. The CDR3 loop is CASSISYYGYTF. The CDR3 region has the DNA TGTGCCAGCAGTATATCCTACTATGGCTACACCTTC.

In this sample, this clonotype turned up a few times. The V call is TRBV27, the J call TRBJ2-1; 8 bases agree with TRBD1. The V and J ends lost 5 bases and 0 bases, in that order; junction bases with no gene match: 6. Germline lookup yields CDR1 MNHEY and CDR2 SMNVEV (reference sequence). The CDR3 extends over 16 amino acids. Here the CDR3 reads CASSTWTGYSYNEQFF. The CDR3 nucleotides read TGTGCCAGCAGTACCTGGACAGGGTACTCCTACAATGAGCAGTTCTTC.

V is TRBV12-3 or TRBV12-4 and J is TRBJ2-2; 10 bases map to TRBD2. The length of the CDR3 is 17 residues. V lost 6 bases and J lost 0; bases outside the gene matches: 7. Here the CDR3 reads CASSQRGGRANTGELFF. The CDR3 coding sequence is TGTGCCAGCAGCCAGCGGGGGGGAAGGGCGAACACCGGGGAGCTGTTTTTT.

This chain joins TRBV2 and TRBJ1-2; TRBD1 matches 8 bases. Per germline, CDR1 SNHLY and CDR2 FYNNEI. This CDR3 region has 14 residues. V was pared by 9 bases and J by 7 bases, with 13 bases of the junction left unmatched. This chain's CDR3 is CARRTGQTRRGYTF. The CDR3 nucleotides are TGTGCCAGGAGGACAGGGCAAACTCGACGTGGCTACACCTTC.

CDR3 bases: TGCAGTGCTGAGGGTCTATTGGCGACCTCCTACGAGCAGTACTTC. Translated, it gives CSAEGLLATSYEQYF. The chain employs TRBV20-1 and TRBJ2-7; tentatively, D is TRBD2 (5 bases). This CDR3 contains 15 residues. V lost 5 bases and J 0 bases, leaving 17 bases between the germline ends. Per the germline V gene, CDR1 is DFQATT and CDR2 is SNEGSKA (reference sequence).

There are a few counts of this clonotype. The chain is built from TRBV3-1 and TRBJ2-3; possibly TRBD1 for D (7 bases). V lost 1 base and J lost 6, with 14 bases in between. This CDR3 is 15 amino acids long. Germline CDR1 and CDR2: LGHDT and YNNKEL (reference sequence). The DNA of the CDR3 is TGTGCCAGCAGCCAAGGGCAGGGGGGCCACGATACGCAGTATTTT. Translated: CASSQGQGGHDTQYF.

The chain carries TRBV28 and TRBJ2-5, with 12 bases aligning to TRBD2. CDR1 and CDR2 from the germline V gene are MDHEN and SYDVKM. CDR3 length: 16 amino acids. Trimming removed 3 bases from V and 5 bases from J; junction bases left unmatched: 7. CDR3 coding DNA: TGTGCCAGCAGTTTTCTAGCGGGGGGGCCGCAGGAGACCCAGTACTTC. Encoded protein: CASSFLAGGPQETQYF.

This clonotype was counted only a few times. V is TRBV11-2 and J is TRBJ2-7; a possible D gene is TRBD2 (5 bases). This CDR3 spans 13 amino acids. Trimming left V 3 bases short and J 4 bases short, with 10 bases between. The germline V gene encodes CDR1 SGHAT and CDR2 FQNNGV. DNA of the CDR3: TGTGCCAGCAGCTTGAACAGACTATACGAGCAGTACGTC. This gives the protein CASSLNRLYEQYV.

The CDR3 is CASSFGTFSGANVLTF. The CDR3 region has the DNA TGTGCCAGCAGTTTCGGGACATTCTCTGGGGCCAACGTCCTGACTTTC. The chain joins TRBV12-3 or TRBV12-4 to TRBJ2-6, with D maybe TRBD1 (6 bases). This CDR3 comprises 16 residues. V shed 3 bases and J shed 0 bases, with 9 bases lying between them.

To note about this clonotype: The junction and the germline gene differ at one end; a read error may be behind it. The rearrangement uses TRBV20-1 and TRBJ2-7; D remains ambiguous. The length of the CDR3 is 14 residues. CDR1 is DFQATT and CDR2 is SNEGSKA in the germline V gene (reference sequence). This CDR3 reads CSAREGLGSYVQYF. CDR3 bases: TGCAGTGCTAGAGAGGGTCTAGGCTCCTACGTGCAGTACTTC.

This clonotype was seen more than once but under ten times. The genes are TRBV15 and TRBJ1-4; tentative D call: TRBD1 (5 bases). The V gene lost 4 bases and the J gene lost 3 bases, with 15 bases spanning the gap. Germline loops: CDR1 LNHNV, CDR2 YYDKDF (reference sequence). CDR3 length: 16 amino acids. CDR3 protein: CATSTEVEGSNEKLFF. The CDR3 nucleotides read TGTGCCACCAGCACTGAGGTTGAGGGGTCTAATGAAAAACTGTTTTTT.

The chain employs TRBV7-2 and TRBJ2-2, with 7 bases aligning to TRBD2. CDR1 SGHTA and CDR2 FQGNSA come from the germline V gene. This CDR3 has 14 amino acids. V lost 3 bases to trimming and J lost 6 bases; unmatched junction nucleotides: 4. In DNA, the CDR3 is TGTGCCAGCAGCTTCGAGGGAGGGCCCGGGGAGCTGTTTTTT. Its translation: CASSFEGGPGELFF.

This chain uses TRBV11-2 with TRBJ2-1, with 8 positions matching TRBD1. The J segment lost 4 bases and the V segment lost 0 bases, leaving 5 bases of the junction unmatched. Germline assignment: CDR1 SGHAT and CDR2 FQNNGV. CDR3 length equals 16 residues. The CDR3 sequence: CASSLEGQGYYNEQFF. The CDR3 bases are TGTGCCAGCAGCTTAGAAGGACAGGGATATTACAATGAGCAGTTCTTC. Full variable domain (missing parts from reference TRBV11-2 and TRBJ2-1): EAGVAQSPRYKIIEKRQSVAFWCNPISGHATLYWYQQILGQGPKLLIQFQNNGVVDDSQLPKDRFSAERLKGVDSTLKIQPAKLEDSAVYLCASSLEGQGYYNEQFFGPGTRLTVL.

This clonotype came up a few times. The J gene is TRBJ2-5, the V gene TRBV28; D may be TRBD1 or TRBD2 (5 bases each). V was cut by 0 bases and J by 4 bases, with 12 bases left in between. The germline gives CDR1 MDHEN, CDR2 SYDVKM. This CDR3 has 15 amino acids. This CDR3 reads CASSLWGDFRETQYF. The CDR3 nucleotides read TGTGCCAGCAGTTTATGGGGGGATTTTAGAGAGACCCAGTACTTC.

This clonotype was detected a few times. The V call is TRBV19, the J call TRBJ1-2; D is uncertain. The CDR3 is 13 residues long. V was trimmed by 2 bases and J by 2 bases, leaving 6 bases between them. The germline V gene encodes CDR1 LNHDA and CDR2 SQIVND (reference sequence). The CDR3 DNA is TGTGCCAGTAGTATAAAAGTAAACTATGGCTACACCTTC. Translated, it gives CASSIKVNYGYTF.

This clonotype showed up many times. The chain uses TRBV25-1 and TRBJ1-1, with D unresolved. The germline gives CDR1 MGHDK, CDR2 SYGVNS. This CDR3 region has 13 residues. V lost 2 bases to trimming and J lost 0 bases, with 4 bases between them. The CDR3 is CASSEVMNTEAFF. The CDR3 DNA reads as TGTGCCAGCAGTGAAGTTATGAACACTGAAGCTTTCTTT.

The gene calls are TRBV12-3 or TRBV12-4 and TRBJ2-5; tentatively, D is TRBD1 or TRBD2 (6 bases each). Deletions cut 5 bases from V and 5 bases from J, with 15 bases between. CDR3 length: 14 residues. Here the CDR3 reads CASSPPRGPETQYF. The CDR3 coding sequence is TGTGCCAGCAGTCCCCCCCGGGGGCCGGAGACCCAGTACTTC.

This clonotype was seen more than once but under ten times. This chain joins TRBV7-2 and TRBJ2-1, with D perhaps TRBD1 (6 bases). Germline values: CDR1 SGHTA, CDR2 FQGNSA. V was trimmed by 5 bases and J by 7 bases, leaving 18 bases between them. The CDR3 has 15 amino acids. The CDR3 loop reads CASSPTGLIMNEQFF. For the CDR3, the DNA is TGTGCCAGCAGCCCTACAGGGTTGATAATGAATGAGCAGTTCTTC.

This chain links TRBV7-9 with TRBJ2-2; D remains unclear. Germline V gives CDR1 SEHNR, CDR2 FQNEAQ (reference sequence). V lost 4 bases and J 6 bases, leaving 12 bases between the germline ends. There are 14 residues in the CDR3. CDR3 coding DNA: TGTGCCAGCAGCTCCACTCAAGGGCCCGGGGAGCTGTTTTTT. This translates into CASSSTQGPGELFF. The full variable domain, in which reference TRBV7-9 and TRBJ2-2 provide the parts outside the CDR3, is DTGVSQNPRHKITKRGQNVTFRCDPISEHNRLYWYRQTLGQGPEFLTYFQNEAQLEKSRLLSDRFSAERPKGSFSTLEIQRTEQGDSAMYLCASSSTQGPGELFFGEGSRLTVL.